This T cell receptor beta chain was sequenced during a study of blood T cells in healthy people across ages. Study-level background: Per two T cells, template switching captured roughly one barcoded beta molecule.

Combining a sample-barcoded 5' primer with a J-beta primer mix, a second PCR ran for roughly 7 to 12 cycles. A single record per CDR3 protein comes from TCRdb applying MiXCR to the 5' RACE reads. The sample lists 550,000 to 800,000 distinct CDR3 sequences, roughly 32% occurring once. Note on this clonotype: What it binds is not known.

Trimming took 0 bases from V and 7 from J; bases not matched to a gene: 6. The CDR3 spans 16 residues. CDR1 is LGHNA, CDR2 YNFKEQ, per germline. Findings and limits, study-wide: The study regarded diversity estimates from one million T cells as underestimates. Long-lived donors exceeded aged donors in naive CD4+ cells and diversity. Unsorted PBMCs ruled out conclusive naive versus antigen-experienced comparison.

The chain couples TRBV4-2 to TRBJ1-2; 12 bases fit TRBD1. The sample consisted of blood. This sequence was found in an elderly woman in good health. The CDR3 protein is CASSQDKGQGAGGYTF. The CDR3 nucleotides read TGTGCCAGCAGCCAAGATAAGGGACAGGGGGCGGGTGGCTACACCTTC.